Below are 5 T cell receptor beta chains sequenced from a single sample in a study of T cell responses to AZD1222 COVID-19 vaccine. The data were produced by immunoSEQ multiplex PCR, yet TCRdb's version contains in-frame clones alone and is incomplete. The data show about 180,000 clones, approximately 91% seen once. The material was peripheral blood, obtained 28 days after the second AZD1222 dose. The receptors here all came from an adult who received the AZD1222 COVID-19 vaccine.

As to this clone: At one end, the junction sequence differs from germline, possibly due to a read error. V is TRBV6-5 and J is TRBJ1-2; D is unclear. Looked up from germline, CDR1 is MNHEY and CDR2 is SVGAGI. The CDR3 is made up of 13 amino acids. This chain's CDR3 is CASSPGIFYGYTF. As DNA, the CDR3 is TGTGCCAGCAGCCCCGGGATATTCTATGGTTACACCTTC.

V usage is TRBV7-2 and J usage is TRBJ1-6; 7 positions agree with TRBD1. The CDR3 runs 15 residues. CDR1 is SGHTA, CDR2 FQGNSA, per germline. V trimming: 1 base; J trimming: 8 bases; junction bases outside the gene matches: 5. The CDR3 protein is CASSLVGGGDSPLHF. The CDR3 nucleotides read TGTGCCAGCAGCTTAGTCGGAGGGGGCGATTCACCCCTCCACTTT.

This clone was recorded a few times. The chain has TRBV10-3 and TRBJ2-1, with 7 positions matching TRBD2. This CDR3 has 16 amino acids. In germline, CDR1 is ENHRY, CDR2 SYGVKD. With 0 bases clipped from V and 0 bases from J, the junction kept 2 bases outside the gene matches. CDR3 DNA: TGTGCCATCAGTGAGTCCGGCGGGAGCTCCTACAATGAGCAGTTCTTC. This encodes CAISESGGSSYNEQFF.

The chain is built from TRBV19 and TRBJ1-1; 8 bases map to TRBD1. CDR1 and CDR2 from the germline V gene are LNHDA and SQIVND (reference sequence). The CDR3 is made up of 15 amino acids. J gave up 8 bases and V 6 bases, and 14 bases lay outside the gene matches. The CDR3 region has the DNA TGTGCCAGTAGGTTCCAGGGGGCTAGGAGTAGGGAAGCTTTCTTT. Translated, it gives CASRFQGARSREAFF.

The J gene is TRBJ1-1, the V gene TRBV6-5; D is unresolved. Trimming took off 2 bases at V and 4 bases at J, with 17 bases between the two ends. The CDR3 has 16 amino acids. The germline gives CDR1 MNHEY, CDR2 SVGAGI. As DNA, the CDR3 is TGTGCCAGCAGTTACACTAGGCCGCGGGGTGGCACTGAAGCTTTCTTT. Translation gives CASSYTRPRGGTEAFF.